This TCR beta chain stems from a study of brain T cells in children with intractable seizures. The time point was: blood from clinic visit 5 months post-surgery; TSC patient then seizure free. Surgery cases with the highest brain T cell transcript signatures were chosen for sequencing. Pre-surgery treatment included at least one anti-epileptic drug. Only one count was recorded for this clone. Its matching antigen is unknown. Points from the study as a whole: Only CDR3 sequence similarity suggested viral specificity, without known HCMV serostatus. Clones missing pre-surgery may reflect undersampling of that blood sample.

Profiling relied on immunoSEQ multiplex PCR, and the TCRdb table lists in-frame clones only, not all of them. The sample has 300,000 to 400,000 clones; about 94% are singletons. The sequences come from peripheral blood, collected less than 6 months after surgery. The receptor comes from a boy younger than two with tuberous sclerosis and intractable seizures.

CDR3 DNA: TGTGCCAGCAGCCAACTCGACAGGGGGGGCACAGATACGCAGTATTTT. Amino acids: CASSQLDRGGTDTQYF. The chain couples TRBV3-1 (or the pseudogene TRBV3-2) to TRBJ2-3, with 9 bases fitting TRBD1. The CDR3 totals 16 residues. Germline loops: CDR1 LGHDT, CDR2 YNNKEL (reference sequence). V lost 2 bases and J lost 1; bases outside the gene matches: 4.